The rows below give T cell receptor beta chains drawn from one sample of a study of blood T cell repertoires in COVID-19. Method: immunoSEQ multiplex PCR; TCRdb's copy keeps in-frame clones and lacks some. Of 200,000 or so clones listed, 88% are singletons. Sequences were obtained from PBMCs or T cells enriched from blood (not recorded which). Receptor source: a woman between 25 and 40 years old who had recovered from COVID-19. CDR3s include the opening cysteine and the closing phenylalanine or tryptophan. Fields, in order: V gene, D gene, clone size, J gene, CDR3 DNA, CDR3 protein. D genes are given only for firm matches. Where a row states a size, it is once, few, many or the class of an expanded clone; other rows omit it.

v_call: TRBV4-3
d_call: NA
clone_size: NA
j_call: TRBJ2-2
cdr3_nt: TGCGCCAGCAGCCAAGATGGTCCTAGCCGAAACACCGGGGAGCTGTTTTTT
cdr3_aa: CASSQDGPSRNTGELFF

v_call: TRBV11-2
d_call: TRBD1
clone_size: NA
j_call: TRBJ1-4
cdr3_nt: TGTGCCAGCAGCCCGACAGGGGTGGGGGAAAAACTGTTTTTT
cdr3_aa: CASSPTGVGEKLFF

v_call: TRBV19
d_call: TRBD1
clone_size: once
j_call: TRBJ2-7
cdr3_nt: TGTGCCAGTAGTCCTCGACAGGGTTTGGACTACGAGCAGTACTTC
cdr3_aa: CASSPRQGLDYEQYF

v_call: TRBV29-1
d_call: TRBD2
clone_size: NA
j_call: TRBJ2-1
cdr3_nt: TGCAGCGTTTTATCGAGACTAGCGGGCCAAAGCTCCTACAATGAGCAGTTCTTC
cdr3_aa: CSVLSRLAGQSSYNEQFF

v_call: TRBV7-3
d_call: TRBD2
clone_size: once
j_call: TRBJ2-1
cdr3_nt: TGTGCCAGCAGCTGGGGACTAGGCAACAATGAGCAGTTCTTC
cdr3_aa: CASSWGLGNNEQFF

v_call: TRBV7-8
d_call: NA
clone_size: NA
j_call: TRBJ2-5
cdr3_nt: TGTGCCAGCAGCTTAAGAGTAGCGCAAGAGACCCAGTACTTC
cdr3_aa: CASSLRVAQETQYF

v_call: TRBV6-5
d_call: NA
clone_size: once
j_call: TRBJ2-7
cdr3_nt: TGTGCCGCACGGGGATCTGGGTACGAGCAGTACTTC
cdr3_aa: CAARGSGYEQYF

v_call: TRBV7-9
d_call: NA
clone_size: once
j_call: TRBJ1-2
cdr3_nt: TGTGCCAGCAGCCCCCTAATAGGACAGATCTATGGCTACACCTTC
cdr3_aa: CASSPLIGQIYGYTF

v_call: TRBV11-2
d_call: NA
clone_size: NA
j_call: TRBJ1-1
cdr3_nt: TGTGCCAGCACCCGGCCAGCGGGGAACACTGAAGCTTTCTTT
cdr3_aa: CASTRPAGNTEAFF

v_call: TRBV5-1
d_call: TRBD1
clone_size: NA
j_call: TRBJ2-1
cdr3_nt: TGCGCCAGCAGCTGGGGACAGGGGGCCTACAATGAGCAGTTCTTC
cdr3_aa: CASSWGQGAYNEQFF

v_call: TRBV7-8
d_call: TRBD2
clone_size: NA
j_call: TRBJ2-2
cdr3_nt: TGTGCCAGCAGCTTATTGGTAGCGGGGGGCTCGAACACCGGGGAGCTGTTTTTT
cdr3_aa: CASSLLVAGGSNTGELFF

v_call: TRBV18
d_call: NA
clone_size: NA
j_call: TRBJ2-5
cdr3_nt: TGTGCCAGCTCACAGAGCAGGGAATCAGAGACCCAGTACTTC
cdr3_aa: CASSQSRESETQYF

v_call: TRBV18
d_call: NA
clone_size: NA
j_call: TRBJ1-2
cdr3_nt: TGTGCCAGCTCACTTAGCCGCGGGTCGGGAATCTATGGCTACACCTTC
cdr3_aa: CASSLSRGSGIYGYTF

v_call: TRBV15
d_call: TRBD1
clone_size: once
j_call: TRBJ2-2
cdr3_nt: TGTGCCACCAGCAGAGATACAGGGGTGAGCACCGGGGAGCTGTTTTTT
cdr3_aa: CATSRDTGVSTGELFF

v_call: TRBV9
d_call: TRBD2
clone_size: NA
j_call: TRBJ2-3
cdr3_nt: TGTGCCAGCAGCCCTCGGACTAGCGGGGATACGCAGTATTTT
cdr3_aa: CASSPRTSGDTQYF

v_call: TRBV6-2/TRBV6-3
d_call: NA
clone_size: NA
j_call: TRBJ1-2
cdr3_nt: TGTGCCAGCACCCCGGGGGGAGCTAACTATGGCTACACCTTC
cdr3_aa: CASTPGGANYGYTF

v_call: TRBV7-7
d_call: NA
clone_size: NA
j_call: TRBJ2-3
cdr3_nt: TGTGCCAGCAGCCTAAATTTTGGAGCAGATACGCAGTATTTT
cdr3_aa: CASSLNFGADTQYF

v_call: TRBV7-9
d_call: TRBD1
clone_size: few
j_call: TRBJ1-2
cdr3_nt: TGTGCCAGCAGCAAAGACAGGGAAGGAGGCTACACCTTC
cdr3_aa: CASSKDREGGYTF

v_call: TRBV2
d_call: NA
clone_size: NA
j_call: TRBJ2-3
cdr3_nt: TGTGCCAGCAGCGTTCGTAGTAACACAGATACGCAGTATTTT
cdr3_aa: CASSVRSNTDTQYF

v_call: TRBV7-2
d_call: NA
clone_size: NA
j_call: TRBJ2-3
cdr3_nt: TGTGCCAGCAGCCGTGGACGAGCGGGTATCACAGATACGCAGTATTTT
cdr3_aa: CASSRGRAGITDTQYF

v_call: TRBV3-1/TRBV3-2
d_call: TRBD1
clone_size: few
j_call: TRBJ1-4
cdr3_nt: TGTGCCAGCAGCCAAGCCCCTCAGAACAGGGGGCTGGATGAAAAACTGTTTTTT
cdr3_aa: CASSQAPQNRGLDEKLFF

v_call: TRBV5-4
d_call: TRBD1
clone_size: NA
j_call: TRBJ2-3
cdr3_nt: TGTGCCAGCAGCGTCACAGGGGGCATGACAGATACGCAGTATTTT
cdr3_aa: CASSVTGGMTDTQYF

v_call: TRBV3-1/TRBV3-2
d_call: TRBD2
clone_size: NA
j_call: TRBJ2-1
cdr3_nt: TGTGCCAGCAGCCAAGATATCGGGGGGGCCTACAATGAGCAGTTCTTC
cdr3_aa: CASSQDIGGAYNEQFF

v_call: TRBV4-2
d_call: NA
clone_size: NA
j_call: TRBJ2-2
cdr3_nt: TGTGCCAGCAGCCACCCAGACAGACGGAACGGGGAGCTGTTTTTT
cdr3_aa: CASSHPDRRNGELFF

v_call: TRBV19
d_call: TRBD1
clone_size: NA
j_call: TRBJ2-2
cdr3_nt: TGTGCCAGTACGAGAGACAGGGCGGGCGGGGAGCTGTTTTTT
cdr3_aa: CASTRDRAGGELFF

v_call: TRBV4-1
d_call: TRBD2
clone_size: NA
j_call: TRBJ2-1
cdr3_nt: TGCGCCAGCAGCCACCCAGCGGGGGAGCAGTTCTTC
cdr3_aa: CASSHPAGEQFF

v_call: TRBV7-3
d_call: NA
clone_size: few
j_call: TRBJ1-2
cdr3_nt: TGTGCCAGCAGCCGAGACAGGCACTATGGCTACACCTTC
cdr3_aa: CASSRDRHYGYTF

v_call: TRBV6-6
d_call: TRBD1
clone_size: NA
j_call: TRBJ2-4
cdr3_nt: TGTGCCAGCAGCTCCGGACAGGGCGGAAACATTCAGTACTTC
cdr3_aa: CASSSGQGGNIQYF

v_call: TRBV2
d_call: NA
clone_size: NA
j_call: TRBJ1-2
cdr3_nt: TGTGCCAGCAGTCCAGGGCCTTATGGCTACACCTTC
cdr3_aa: CASSPGPYGYTF